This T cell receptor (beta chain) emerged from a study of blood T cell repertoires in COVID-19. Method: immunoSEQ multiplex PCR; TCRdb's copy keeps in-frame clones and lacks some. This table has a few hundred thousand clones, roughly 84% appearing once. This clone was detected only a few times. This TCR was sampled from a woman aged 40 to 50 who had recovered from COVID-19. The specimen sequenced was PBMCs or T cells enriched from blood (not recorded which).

CDR3 nucleotides: TGTGCCAGCAGTGGTGTAGATATGAACACTGAAGCTTTCTTT. Translated, it gives CASSGVDMNTEAFF. V and J are TRBV2 and TRBJ1-1; D is ambiguous. Germline loops: CDR1 SNHLY, CDR2 FYNNEI. V dropped 4 bases and J dropped 0 bases, with 9 bases sitting between them. The CDR3 length is 14 residues.